This entry is about one T cell receptor (beta chain). Its antigen specificity is not known. No much larger clone is present one base from it, and per-base qualities are unavailable. The data stem from a study of T cells after yellow fever vaccination (dated by TCRdb to the late 2010s). Some background on the complete study: The SMART-Seq v4 Ultra Low Input RNA kit was used to prepare libraries from fractions with low cell numbers. To follow T-cell clones before and after both primary and booster YFV17D yellow fever vaccination, bulk TCR alpha and beta repertoires underwent longitudinal sequencing. Two healthy male donors, one aged 18 to 29 and one aged 30 to 40 years, made up the cohort. Bulk PBMC replicates and cell subsets were isolated from blood drawn at multiple timepoints before and after both primary and secondary immunization.

The sample's treatment or condition, from its label and the paper: live attenuated yellow fever vaccine strain. A standard Ficoll-Paque protocol was used to isolate PBMCs from peripheral blood. CD4 and CD8 T-cell fractions were isolated with Dynabeads CD4 and CD8 positive selection kits. RNA was extracted with TriZol from bulk PBMCs, CD4 and CD8 fractions, and dextramer-positive and dextramer-negative fractions. The CDR3 covers 15 residues, taking in both the cysteine and the phenylalanine. Only the CDR3 DNA is retained, 45 bases long and in frame from the first base. Via the germline V gene, CDR1 is LGHNA and CDR2 YSLEER. V is clipped by 0 bases and J by 4 bases, and the sequence between their germline boundaries is 12 bases long. TCR cDNA was synthesized by 5'RACE template switching, through which a universal primer site and unique molecular identifiers were introduced. cDNA synthesis was primed from both the TCR alpha and TCR beta constant segments. Two PCR steps were used to amplify libraries, with sample barcodes and sequencing adapters being added in the second step. Sequencing of the libraries was done on either Illumina HiSeq 2500 (2x100 bp) or NovaSeq (2x150 bp). The original pipeline was this. Demultiplexing of reads and collapsing into UMI consensus sequences were performed with MIGEC, and V(D)J alignment was carried out with MiXCR. Clonotypes responding to the vaccine were identified with edgeR on replicate PBMC samples, with the criteria of FDR below 0.01 and a log2 fold change above 5 up to day 15. Each bulk clonotype was labeled CD4 or CD8 based on which sequenced repertoire, CD4 or CD8, contained the clonotype at higher abundance. TCRdb ran its own pipeline on the public reads, namely fastp trimming at Q25 and MiXCR clone calling, and kept in-frame beta chains. Rows are combined by CDR3 protein, so each entry shows the most common genes and DNA. The V and J calls come from TCRdb's annotation, not from the publication. The sample has roughly 240,000 distinct CDR3 sequences on record, approximately 6.3% of them singletons. The ten largest clones represent more than 0.85% of the sample.

Overall results and qualifications from the work: Computational filtering was needed because FACS-sorted repertoires could contain abundant contaminating clonotypes from the bulk population. A small share of clonotypes occurred in both CD4 and CD8 compartments, likely arising from convergent recombination. Because only a couple of donors were included in the study, the extent to which the findings can be generalized is limited. Most clones expanded after primary vaccination were re-detected after the booster (96% of CD4 and around 88% of CD8), suggesting broad memory maintenance. The secondary T-cell response was weaker than the primary response but faster, peaking on day 5 instead of day 15.

The specimen comprised CD4+ T cells sorted from PBMCs, sampled on the day of the yellow fever booster vaccination. Rearrangement joined TRBV4-3 to TRBJ2-5, with the D gene not confidently named. This TCR derives from a man younger than 45 who received the YFV17D yellow fever vaccine. CDR3 region: CASSQDNSESETQYF. The nucleotide sequence reads as follows: TGCGCCAGCAGCCAAGATAATTCGGAGTCAGAGACCCAGTACTTC.